This note documents a single T cell receptor (beta chain) sequence. This CDR3 is built from 15 residues. Trimming took 1 base from V and 8 from J, leaving 15 bases between them. The V gene's germline CDR1 is SEHNR and CDR2 FQNEAQ (reference sequence). The sample is drawn from a study of blood T cell repertoires in COVID-19. At the level of the study: Donors in the United States, Italy and Spain gave samples during acute or convalescent COVID-19. T cells, B-cell-depleted T cells, or PBMCs provided the cDNA or gDNA that served as material.

As handled by the study authors: Amplifying reference gene primers gave estimates of nucleated cell counts. Libraries were prepared by immunoSEQ multiplex PCR; TCRdb keeps only in-frame clonotypes and omits some of them. That table supplies the V and J calls and clone size; D and trimming were determined from the DNA. Of about 200,000 clones listed, approximately 85% are singletons. Sequences were obtained from peripheral blood. This rearrangement joins TRBV7-9 to TRBJ2-1; D gene uncertain. The receptor comes from a human donor with active or convalescent COVID-19. The donor label of this sample is uncertain. The CDR3, as DNA: TGTGCCAGCAGCTTAGGCAGCACCGGTGCGGATGAGCAGTTCTTC. This translates into CASSLGSTGADEQFF.